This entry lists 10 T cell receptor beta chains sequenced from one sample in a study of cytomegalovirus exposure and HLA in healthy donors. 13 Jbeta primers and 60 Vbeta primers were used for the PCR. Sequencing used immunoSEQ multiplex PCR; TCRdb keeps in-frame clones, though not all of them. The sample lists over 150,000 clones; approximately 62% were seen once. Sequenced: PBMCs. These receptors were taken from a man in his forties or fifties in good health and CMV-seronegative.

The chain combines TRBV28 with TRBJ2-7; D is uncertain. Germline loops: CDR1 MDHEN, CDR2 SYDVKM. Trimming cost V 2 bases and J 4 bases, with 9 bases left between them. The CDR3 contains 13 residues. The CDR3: CASSLVAGYEQYF. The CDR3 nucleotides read TGTGCCAGCAGTTTAGTGGCAGGTTACGAGCAGTACTTC. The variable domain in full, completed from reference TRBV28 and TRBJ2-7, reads DVKVTQSSRYLVKRTGEKVFLECVQDMDHENMFWYRQDPGLGLRLIYFSYDVKMKEKGDIPEGYSVSREKKERFSLILESASTNQTSMYLCASSLVAGYEQYFGPGTRLTVT.

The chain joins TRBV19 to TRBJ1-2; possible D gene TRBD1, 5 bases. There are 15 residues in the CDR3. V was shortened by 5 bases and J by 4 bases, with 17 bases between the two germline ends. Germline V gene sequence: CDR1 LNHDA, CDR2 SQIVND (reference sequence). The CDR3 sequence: CASSVIGAESYGYTF. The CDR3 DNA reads TGTGCCAGTAGTGTTATAGGGGCAGAGAGCTATGGCTACACCTTC.

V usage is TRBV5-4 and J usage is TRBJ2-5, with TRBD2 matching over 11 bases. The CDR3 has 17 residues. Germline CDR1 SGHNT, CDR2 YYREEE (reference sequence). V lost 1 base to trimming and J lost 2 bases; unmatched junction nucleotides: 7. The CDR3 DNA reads TGTGCCAGCAGCTTGATGACTAGCGGGGCGACTCAAGAGACCCAGTACTTC. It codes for CASSLMTSGATQETQYF.

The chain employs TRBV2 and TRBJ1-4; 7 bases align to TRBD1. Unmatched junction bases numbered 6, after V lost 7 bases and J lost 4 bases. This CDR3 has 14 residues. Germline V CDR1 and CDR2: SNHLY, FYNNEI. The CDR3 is CASNTGTVNEKLFF. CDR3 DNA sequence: TGTGCCAGCAACACCGGGACAGTTAATGAAAAACTGTTTTTT.

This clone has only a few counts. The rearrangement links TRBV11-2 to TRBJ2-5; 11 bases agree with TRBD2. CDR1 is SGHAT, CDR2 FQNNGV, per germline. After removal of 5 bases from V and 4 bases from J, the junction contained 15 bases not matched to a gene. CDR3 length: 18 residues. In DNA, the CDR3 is TGTGCCAGCAGCAACGGGGTTCTGGCGACTAGCGGGGCAGAGACCCAGTACTTC. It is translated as CASSNGVLATSGAETQYF. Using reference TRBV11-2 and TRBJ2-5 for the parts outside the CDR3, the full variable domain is EAGVAQSPRYKIIEKRQSVAFWCNPISGHATLYWYQQILGQGPKLLIQFQNNGVVDDSQLPKDRFSAERLKGVDSTLKIQPAKLEDSAVYLCASSNGVLATSGAETQYFGPGTRLLVL.

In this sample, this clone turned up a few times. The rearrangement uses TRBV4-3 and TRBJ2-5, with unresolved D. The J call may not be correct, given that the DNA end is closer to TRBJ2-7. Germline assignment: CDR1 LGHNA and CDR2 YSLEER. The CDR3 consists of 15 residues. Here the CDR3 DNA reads TGCGCCAGCAGCCAAGATACGATGCCTTACTACGAGCAGTACTTC. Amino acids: CASSQDTMPYYEQYF.

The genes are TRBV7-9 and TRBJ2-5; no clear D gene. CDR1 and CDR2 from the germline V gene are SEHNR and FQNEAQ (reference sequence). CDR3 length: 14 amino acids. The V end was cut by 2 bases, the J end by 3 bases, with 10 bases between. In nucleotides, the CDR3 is TGTGCCAGCAGCTTATACCAGGATAAAGAGACCCAGTACTTC. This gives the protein CASSLYQDKETQYF.

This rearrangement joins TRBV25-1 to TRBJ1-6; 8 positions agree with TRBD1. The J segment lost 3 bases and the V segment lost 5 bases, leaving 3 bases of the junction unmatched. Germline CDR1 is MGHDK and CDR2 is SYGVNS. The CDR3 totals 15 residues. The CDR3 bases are TGTGCCAGCAGTATCGGGACAGGCTATAATTCACCCCTCCACTTT. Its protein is CASSIGTGYNSPLHF.

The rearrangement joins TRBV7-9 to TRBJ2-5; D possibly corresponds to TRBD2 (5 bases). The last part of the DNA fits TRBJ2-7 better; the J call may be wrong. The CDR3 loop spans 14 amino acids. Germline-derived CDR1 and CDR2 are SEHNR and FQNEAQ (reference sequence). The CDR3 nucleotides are TGTGCCAGCAGCCCTCCGGGGAAACTCAACGAGCAGTACTTC. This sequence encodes CASSPPGKLNEQYF.

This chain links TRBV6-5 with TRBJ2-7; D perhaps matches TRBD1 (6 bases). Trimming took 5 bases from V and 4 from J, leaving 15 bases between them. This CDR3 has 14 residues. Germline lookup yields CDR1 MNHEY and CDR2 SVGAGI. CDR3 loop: CASSPLRGKYEQYF. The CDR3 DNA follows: TGTGCCAGCAGTCCACTCAGGGGCAAGTACGAGCAGTACTTC.